This T cell receptor beta chain was observed in a study of CD8 T cells in ankylosing spondylitis. This clonotype has at least ten counts. V dropped 7 bases and J dropped 6; count of bases not matched to a gene: 8. The length of the CDR3 is 13 residues. CDR1 and CDR2 (germline): ENHRY, SYGVKD. One entry per CDR3 protein results from TCRdb running MiXCR on the 5' RACE reads. The sample includes just under 350,000 distinct CDR3 sequences, approximately 15% of them seen just once. The chain has TRBV10-3 and TRBJ1-2, with 7 nucleotides matching TRBD1. Sequencing was done on a sample of blood, either unsorted or a sorted T cell fraction (not recorded which). The receptor's source is a male donor with ankylosing spondylitis or in good health (not recorded which). The CDR3: CAITPGQSNGYTF. DNA for the CDR3: TGTGCCATCACTCCGGGACAGTCGAATGGCTACACCTTC.